This TCR beta chain was found in a study of blood T cell repertoires in COVID-19. The repertoire was sequenced with immunoSEQ multiplex PCR; TCRdb's copy has only in-frame clones and lacks some. The sample carries 110,000 or so clones, 80% to 90% recorded once. Looked up from germline, CDR1 is LGHNA and CDR2 is YNFKEQ. This CDR3 region has 14 residues. The ends were cut back, 0 bases at V and 5 bases at J, with 10 bases in the middle. The chain links TRBV4-2 to TRBJ1-2, with no clear D. The TCR was taken from a human donor in a cohort sampled during active COVID-19. Source material: peripheral blood. This CDR3 reads CASSQDSPRYGYTF. CDR3 sequence (DNA): TGTGCCAGCAGCCAAGATTCGCCACGGTATGGCTACACCTTC.